The clone carrying this T cell receptor beta chain has ten or more counts. Its antigen remains unknown. The data were taken from a study of neurological immune-mediated disorders. The cDNA was generated through 5'RACE incorporating 10-nucleotide random UMIs. Over 160 million TCR-beta sequences from 15-18 subjects came out of each sequencing run. From the 5' RACE reads, TCRdb called clonotypes with MiXCR, one entry per CDR3 protein. The table shows 43,000 or so distinct CDR3 sequences, with 13% occurring only once. The time point was: longitudinal time-point 3. The CDR3 is 13 amino acids. Germline V gene sequence: CDR1 SNHLY, CDR2 FYNNEI. V was pared by 8 bases and J by 6 bases, with 6 bases of the junction left unmatched. Whole-study findings and limits: Expanded clones shared no CDR3 amino acid sequences across subjects, suggesting private repertoires in all groups. Expansion of TCR clones was greatest in HTLV-1-associated myelopathy and smallest in multiple sclerosis, where it fell below that of healthy controls.

J is TRBJ2-1 and V is TRBV2, with 8 bases fitting TRBD2. The sample was PBMCs. This receptor was obtained from a man in his thirties or forties in good health. CDR3 sequence (DNA): TGTGCCAGCGGGCGGGAGGTTTTCAATGAGCAGTTCTTC. As protein: CASGREVFNEQFF.